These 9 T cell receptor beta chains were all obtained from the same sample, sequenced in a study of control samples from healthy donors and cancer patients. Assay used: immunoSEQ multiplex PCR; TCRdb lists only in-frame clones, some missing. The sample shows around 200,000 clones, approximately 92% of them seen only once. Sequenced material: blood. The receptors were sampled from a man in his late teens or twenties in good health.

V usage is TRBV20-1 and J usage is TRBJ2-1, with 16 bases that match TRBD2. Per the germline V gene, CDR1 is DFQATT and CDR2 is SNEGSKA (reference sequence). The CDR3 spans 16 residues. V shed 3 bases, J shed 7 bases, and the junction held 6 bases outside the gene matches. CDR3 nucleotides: TGCAGTGCTAGTGGGACTAGCGGGGGGGCCTGGAATGAGCAGTTCTTC. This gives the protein CSASGTSGGAWNEQFF.

CDR3 nucleotides: TGTGCCAGCAGCTTAAGAAACCCGGGTCCTGGATACGAGCAGTACTTC. This gives the protein CASSLRNPGPGYEQYF. V and J are TRBV7-8 and TRBJ2-7; D remains unclear. This CDR3 spans 16 amino acids. With 2 bases removed from V and 4 bases from J, the gap between germline ends came to 18 bases. CDR1 is SGHVS and CDR2 is FQNEAQ in the germline V gene.

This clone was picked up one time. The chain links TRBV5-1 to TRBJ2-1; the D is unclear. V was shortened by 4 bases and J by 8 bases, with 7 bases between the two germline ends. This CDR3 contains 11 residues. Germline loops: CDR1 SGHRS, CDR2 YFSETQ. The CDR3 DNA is TGCGCCAGCAGCCACGGCGATGAGCAGTTCTTC. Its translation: CASSHGDEQFF.

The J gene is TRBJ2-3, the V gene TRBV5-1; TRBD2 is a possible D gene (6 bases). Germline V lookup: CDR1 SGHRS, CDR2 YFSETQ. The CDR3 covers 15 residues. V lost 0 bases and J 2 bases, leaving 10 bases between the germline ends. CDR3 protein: CASSLAAGLTDTQYF. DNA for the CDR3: TGCGCCAGCAGCTTGGCGGCGGGGCTCACAGATACGCAGTATTTT.

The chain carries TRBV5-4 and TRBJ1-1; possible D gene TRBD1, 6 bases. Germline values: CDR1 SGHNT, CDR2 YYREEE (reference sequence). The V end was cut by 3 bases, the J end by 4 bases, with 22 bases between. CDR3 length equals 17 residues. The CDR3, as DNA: TGTGCCAGCAGCTCGGGGGGCAGCCCAACCAAAGTCACTGAAGCTTTCTTT. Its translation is CASSSGGSPTKVTEAFF.

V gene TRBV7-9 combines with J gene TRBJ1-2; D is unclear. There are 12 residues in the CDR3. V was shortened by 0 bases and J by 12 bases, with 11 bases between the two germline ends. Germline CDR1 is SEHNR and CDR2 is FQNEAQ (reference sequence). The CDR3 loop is CASSLAGPGDTF. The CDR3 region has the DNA TGTGCCAGCAGCTTAGCTGGCCCAGGTGACACCTTC.

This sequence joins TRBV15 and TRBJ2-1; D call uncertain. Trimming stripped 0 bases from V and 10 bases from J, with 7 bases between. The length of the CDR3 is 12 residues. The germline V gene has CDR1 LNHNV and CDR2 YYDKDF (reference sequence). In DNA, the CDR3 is TGTGCCACCAGCAGAGATCCGGAGGAGCAGTTCTTC. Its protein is CATSRDPEEQFF.

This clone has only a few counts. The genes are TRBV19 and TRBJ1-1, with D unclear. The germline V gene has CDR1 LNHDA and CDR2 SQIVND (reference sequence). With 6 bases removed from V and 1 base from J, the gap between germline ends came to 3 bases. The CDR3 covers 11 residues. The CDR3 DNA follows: TGTGCCAGTAGCGAGAACACTGAAGCTTTCTTT. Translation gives CASSENTEAFF.

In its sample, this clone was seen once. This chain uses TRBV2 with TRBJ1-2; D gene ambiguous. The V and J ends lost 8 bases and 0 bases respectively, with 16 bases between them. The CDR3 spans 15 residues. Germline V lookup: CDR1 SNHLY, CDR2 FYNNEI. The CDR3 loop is CASAPGPLPNYGYTF. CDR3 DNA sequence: TGTGCCAGCGCACCCGGGCCCCTCCCTAACTATGGCTACACCTTC.